This T cell receptor (beta chain) was profiled in a study of T cells in Graves' hyperthyroidism and ophthalmopathy (dated by TCRdb to between 2018 and 2021). In the study overall: To identify TCR V-J signatures that set the groups apart, the researchers used a discovery cohort of more than 95 patients, made up of 40 to 45 with Graves' ophthalmopathy and some 56 with stable Graves' hyperthyroidism. Once sampling was done, hyperthyroidism patients were given methimazole at a starting dose of 30 mg daily, whereas ophthalmopathy patients were given high-dose intravenous methylprednisolone. Prospective prediction of ophthalmopathy was tested in an independent validation cohort consisting of some 19 hyperthyroidism patients and 15 to 17 patients who later progressed to ophthalmopathy. In addition, the study compared T-cell repertoires in thyroid tissue and in blood from six Graves' hyperthyroidism patients. TCR Vbeta CDR3 sequencing of 135 peripheral blood samples (approximately 44 ophthalmopathy, roughly 72 hyperthyroidism and around 17 progressor patients) is reported in the paper. For training and testing, the 110 or so patients in the discovery cohort were randomly divided in a 7:3 ratio. Study-level results and caveats: In validation, the model predicted progression to ophthalmopathy a median of approximately 6.6 months before onset, with about 64% sensitivity and around 76% specificity. A 13 V-J signature model separated ophthalmopathy from stable hyperthyroidism, with 87.88% sensitivity and just under 84% specificity in cross-validation and 80%/75% in testing. Sample size was not statistically predetermined, and blinding of investigators to group allocation was not performed. Most expanded thyroid clonotypes (frequency above 0.001) were also detected in blood, suggesting blood repertoires may reflect thyroid immune responses.

This clonotype was recorded only once. The specificity of this receptor is unknown. Per-base quality was not reported, and no clone a single base away is much larger than it. A lone read offers only weak evidence. The TCR beta CDR3 regions were amplified from the RNA transcripts. The TCR CDR3 was subjected to a first round of RT-PCR using the HTBI primer set and the Qiagen OneStep RT-PCR kit. A second multiplex PCR round built the libraries, followed by size selection and purification. Sequencing of the libraries was done on an Illumina HiSeq2000 using paired-end 100 bp reads. Per the original workflow: Raw data were processed with SOAPnuke, discarding reads with adapters, uncalled bases, mean Phred below 15, or no exact constant-primer or identifier match. High-quality paired reads were merged with COPE v1.2.5, and unique nucleotide sequences were defined as clonotypes. MiTCR v1.1 was used to align the clonotypes against IMGT TRBV, TRBD and TRBJ reference segments. Only V-J combinations with frequency above 0.0001, covering roughly 99% of repertoires, were analysed. The TCS score was defined as the ratio of F50 (clonal expansion) to E x V (chaos), calculated using BLOSUM62-based TCRdist between CDR3 peptides within each V-J. Welch's t-statistics and random forest reduced just over 500 V-J features to 10 to 15, which were used in a naive Bayes classifier (R e1071). The Morisita-Horn index was used to measure how similar the thyroid and blood repertoires were. TCRdb ran its own pipeline on the public reads, namely fastp trimming at Q25 and MiXCR clone calling, and kept in-frame beta chains. CDR3 protein duplicates are merged, each entry listing the most common genes and DNA. The V and J calls follow TCRdb's processing rather than the paper's. The sample table shows 500,000 to 600,000 distinct CDR3 sequences, and under 60% are seen once. The ten largest clones add up to about 8.3% of the sample.

Cut back by 8 bases and 5 bases, the V and J ends lie 19 bases apart. There are 13 amino acids in the CDR3, from cysteine to phenylalanine inclusive. Only the CDR3 portion is preserved as DNA: 39 bases, with reading frame beginning at the first base. Reading the germline V gene (reference sequence) gives CDR1 DFQATT and CDR2 SNEGSKA. A patient counted as having stable Graves' hyperthyroidism if no progression to ophthalmopathy occurred over 18 months of follow-up. Hyperthyroidism patients were newly diagnosed, had a disease duration of under 2 months, and were aged 18 to 65 years. Patients with uncontrolled infections, other autoimmune diseases, pregnancy or lactation were excluded. Clinical symptoms, serum thyroxine and TRAb, thyroid ultrasound, and orbital computed tomography formed the basis for the diagnoses. Total RNA was extracted with Trizol reagent, and quality was checked on an Agilent 2100 Bioanalyzer.

The sequenced material came from peripheral blood or thyroid tissue (not recorded which). The V gene is TRBV20-1 and the J gene is TRBJ2-7, with TRBD1 as a weak D call on 5 bases. The sequence was collected from a woman under 30 with Graves' hyperthyroidism. In nucleotides, the sequence is TGCAGTTACTTAGGGGCGCCCAACCACGAGCAGTACTTC. Its translation is CSYLGAPNHEQYF.